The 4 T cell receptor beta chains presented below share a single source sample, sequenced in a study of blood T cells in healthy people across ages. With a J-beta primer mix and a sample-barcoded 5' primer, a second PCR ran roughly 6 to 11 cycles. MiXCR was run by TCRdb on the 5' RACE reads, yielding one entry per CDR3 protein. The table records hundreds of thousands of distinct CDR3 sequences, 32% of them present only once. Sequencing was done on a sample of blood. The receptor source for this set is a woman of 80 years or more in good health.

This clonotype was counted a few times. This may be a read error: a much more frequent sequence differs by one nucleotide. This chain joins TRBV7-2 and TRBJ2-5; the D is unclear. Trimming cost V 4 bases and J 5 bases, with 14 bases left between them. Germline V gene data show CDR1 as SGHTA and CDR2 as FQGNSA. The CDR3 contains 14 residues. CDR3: CASSSPRNCETQYF. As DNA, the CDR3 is TGTGCCAGCAGCTCCCCTCGGAATTGCGAGACCCAGTACTTC.

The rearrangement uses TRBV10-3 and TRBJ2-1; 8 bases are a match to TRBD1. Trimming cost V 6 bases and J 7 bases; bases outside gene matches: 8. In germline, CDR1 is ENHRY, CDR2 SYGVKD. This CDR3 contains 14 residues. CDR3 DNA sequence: TGTGCCATCAGAGAACCCGGGACAGGTAATGAGCAGTTCTTC. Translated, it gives CAIREPGTGNEQFF.

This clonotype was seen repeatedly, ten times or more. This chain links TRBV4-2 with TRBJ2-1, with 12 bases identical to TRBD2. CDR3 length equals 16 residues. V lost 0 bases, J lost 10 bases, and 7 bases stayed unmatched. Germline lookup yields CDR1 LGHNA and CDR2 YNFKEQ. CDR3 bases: TGTGCCAGCAGCCAAGATTGGGCTAGCGGGGGGGACGAGCAGTTCTTC. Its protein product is CASSQDWASGGDEQFF.

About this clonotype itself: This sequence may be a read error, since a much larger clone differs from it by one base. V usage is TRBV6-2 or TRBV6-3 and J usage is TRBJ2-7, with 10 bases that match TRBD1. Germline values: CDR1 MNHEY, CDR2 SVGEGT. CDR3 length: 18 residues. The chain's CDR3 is CASSSLPGQGPRSYGQYF. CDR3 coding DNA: TGTGCCAGCAGCAGCCTTCCGGGACAGGGGCCCCGCTCCTACGGGCAGTACTTC.